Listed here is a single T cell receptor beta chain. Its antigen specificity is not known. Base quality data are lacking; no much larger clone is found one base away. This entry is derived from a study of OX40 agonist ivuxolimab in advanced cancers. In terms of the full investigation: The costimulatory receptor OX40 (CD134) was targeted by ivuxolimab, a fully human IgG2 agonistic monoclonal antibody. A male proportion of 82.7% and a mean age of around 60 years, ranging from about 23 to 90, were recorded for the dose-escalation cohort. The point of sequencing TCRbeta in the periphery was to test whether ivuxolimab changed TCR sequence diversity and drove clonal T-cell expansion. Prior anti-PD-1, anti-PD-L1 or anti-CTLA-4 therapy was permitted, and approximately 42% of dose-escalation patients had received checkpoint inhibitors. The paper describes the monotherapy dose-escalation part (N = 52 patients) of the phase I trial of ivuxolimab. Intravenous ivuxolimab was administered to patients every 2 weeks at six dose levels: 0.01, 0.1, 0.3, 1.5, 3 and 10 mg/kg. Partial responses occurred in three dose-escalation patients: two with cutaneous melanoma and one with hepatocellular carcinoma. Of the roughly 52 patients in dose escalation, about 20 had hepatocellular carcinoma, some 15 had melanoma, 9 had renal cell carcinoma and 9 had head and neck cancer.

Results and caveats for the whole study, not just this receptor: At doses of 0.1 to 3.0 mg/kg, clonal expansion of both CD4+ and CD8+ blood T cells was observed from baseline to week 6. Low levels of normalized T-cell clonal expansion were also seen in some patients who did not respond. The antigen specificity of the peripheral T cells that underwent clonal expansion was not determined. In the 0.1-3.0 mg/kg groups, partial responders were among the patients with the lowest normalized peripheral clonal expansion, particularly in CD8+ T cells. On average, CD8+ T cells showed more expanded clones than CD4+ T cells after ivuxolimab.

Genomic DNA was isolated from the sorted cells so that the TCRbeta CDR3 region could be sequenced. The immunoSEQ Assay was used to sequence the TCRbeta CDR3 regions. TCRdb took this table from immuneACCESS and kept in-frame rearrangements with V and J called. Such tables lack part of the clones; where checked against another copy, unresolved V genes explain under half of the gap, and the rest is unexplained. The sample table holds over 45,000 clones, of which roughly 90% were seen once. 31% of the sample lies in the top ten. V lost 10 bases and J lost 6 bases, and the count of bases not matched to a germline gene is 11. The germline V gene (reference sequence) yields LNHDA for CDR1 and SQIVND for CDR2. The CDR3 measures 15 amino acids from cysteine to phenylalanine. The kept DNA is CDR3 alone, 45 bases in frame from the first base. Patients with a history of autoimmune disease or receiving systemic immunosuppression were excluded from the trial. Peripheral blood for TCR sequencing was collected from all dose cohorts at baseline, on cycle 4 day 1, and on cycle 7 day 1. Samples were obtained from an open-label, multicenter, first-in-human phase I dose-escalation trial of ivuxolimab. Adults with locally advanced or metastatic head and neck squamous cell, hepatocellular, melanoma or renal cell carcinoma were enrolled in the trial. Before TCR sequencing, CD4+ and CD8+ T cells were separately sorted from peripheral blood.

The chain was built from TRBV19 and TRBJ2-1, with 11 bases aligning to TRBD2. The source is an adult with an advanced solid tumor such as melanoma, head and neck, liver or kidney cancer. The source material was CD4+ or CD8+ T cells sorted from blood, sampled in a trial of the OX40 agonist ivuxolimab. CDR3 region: CATQLTSGSANEQFF. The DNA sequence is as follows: TGTGCCACCCAGTTAACTAGCGGGAGCGCCAATGAGCAGTTCTTC. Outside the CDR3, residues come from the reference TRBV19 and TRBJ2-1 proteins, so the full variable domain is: DGGITQSPKYLFRKEGQNVTLSCEQNLNHDAMYWYRQDPGQGLRLIYYSQIVNDFQKGDIAEGYSVSREKKESFPLTVTSAQKNPTAFYLCATQLTSGSANEQFFGPGTRLTVL.